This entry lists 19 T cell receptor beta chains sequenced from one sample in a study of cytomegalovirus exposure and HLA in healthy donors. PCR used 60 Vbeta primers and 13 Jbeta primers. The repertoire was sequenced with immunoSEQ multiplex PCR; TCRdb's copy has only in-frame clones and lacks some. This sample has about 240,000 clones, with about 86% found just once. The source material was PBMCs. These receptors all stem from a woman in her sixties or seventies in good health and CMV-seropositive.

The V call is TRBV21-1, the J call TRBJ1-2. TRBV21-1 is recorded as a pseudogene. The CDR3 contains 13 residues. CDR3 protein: CASSKGRLGGYTF. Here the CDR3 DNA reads TGTGCCAGCAGCAAAGGCCGCCTCGGTGGCTACACCTTC.

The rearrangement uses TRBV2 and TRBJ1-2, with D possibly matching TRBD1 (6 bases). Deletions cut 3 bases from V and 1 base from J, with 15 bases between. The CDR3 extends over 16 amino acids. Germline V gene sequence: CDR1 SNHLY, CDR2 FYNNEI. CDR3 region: CASSEWEGTFNYGYTF. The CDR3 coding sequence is TGTGCCAGCAGTGAGTGGGAGGGGACATTTAACTATGGCTACACCTTC.

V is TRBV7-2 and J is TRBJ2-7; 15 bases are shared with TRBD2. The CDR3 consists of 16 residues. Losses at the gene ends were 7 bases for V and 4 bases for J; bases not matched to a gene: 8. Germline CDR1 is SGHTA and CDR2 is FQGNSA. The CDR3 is CASTVSGLAGGYEQYF. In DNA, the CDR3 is TGTGCCAGCACCGTCTCGGGACTAGCGGGAGGATACGAGCAGTACTTC.

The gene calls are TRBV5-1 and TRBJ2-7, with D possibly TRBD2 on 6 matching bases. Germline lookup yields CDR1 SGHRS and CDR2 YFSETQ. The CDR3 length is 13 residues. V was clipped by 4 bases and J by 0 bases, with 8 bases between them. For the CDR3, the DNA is TGCGCCAGCAGCCCCGGGAGCTCCTACGAGCAGTACTTC. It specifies CASSPGSSYEQYF.

The chain's CDR3 is CASKEQGYPGANVLTF. The CDR3 DNA is TGTGCCAGTAAGGAACAGGGCTATCCTGGGGCCAACGTCCTGACTTTC. This sequence joins TRBV19 and TRBJ2-6; D might be TRBD1 (6 bases). The ends were cut back, 7 bases at V and 2 bases at J, with 15 bases in the middle. Germline CDR1 is LNHDA and CDR2 is SQIVND (reference sequence). This CDR3 spans 16 amino acids.

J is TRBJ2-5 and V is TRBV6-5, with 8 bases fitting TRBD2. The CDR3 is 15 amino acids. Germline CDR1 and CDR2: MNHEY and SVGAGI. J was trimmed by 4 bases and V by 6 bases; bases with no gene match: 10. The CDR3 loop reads CASSPNPGGPETQYF. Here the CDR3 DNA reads TGTGCCAGCAGCCCAAATCCGGGAGGGCCAGAGACCCAGTACTTC.

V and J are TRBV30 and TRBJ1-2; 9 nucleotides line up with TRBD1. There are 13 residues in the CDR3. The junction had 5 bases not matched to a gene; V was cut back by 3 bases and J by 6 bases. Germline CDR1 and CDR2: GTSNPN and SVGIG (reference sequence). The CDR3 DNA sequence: TGTGCCTGGAGGGGACAGGGTGGGAATGGCTACACCTTC. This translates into CAWRGQGGNGYTF.

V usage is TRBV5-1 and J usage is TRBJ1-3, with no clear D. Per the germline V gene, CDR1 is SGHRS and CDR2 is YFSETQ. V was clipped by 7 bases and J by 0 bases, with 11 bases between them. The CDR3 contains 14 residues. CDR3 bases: TGCGCCAGCCATGAGGGCGACTCTGGAAACACCATATATTTT. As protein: CASHEGDSGNTIYF.

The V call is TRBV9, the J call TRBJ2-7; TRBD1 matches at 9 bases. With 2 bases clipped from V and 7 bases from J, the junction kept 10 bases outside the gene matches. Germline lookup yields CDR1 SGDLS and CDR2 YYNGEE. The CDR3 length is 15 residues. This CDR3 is CASSVTGGSTGEQYF. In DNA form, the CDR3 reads TGTGCCAGCAGCGTGACAGGGGGGTCAACGGGTGAGCAGTACTTC.

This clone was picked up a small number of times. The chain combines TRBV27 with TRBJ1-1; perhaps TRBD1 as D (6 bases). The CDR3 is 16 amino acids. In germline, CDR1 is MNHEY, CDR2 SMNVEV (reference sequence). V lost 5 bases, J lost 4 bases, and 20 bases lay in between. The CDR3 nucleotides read TGTGCCAGCAGTCCAAGACAGGCCCGCCGCTCCACTGAAGCTTTCTTT. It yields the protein CASSPRQARRSTEAFF.

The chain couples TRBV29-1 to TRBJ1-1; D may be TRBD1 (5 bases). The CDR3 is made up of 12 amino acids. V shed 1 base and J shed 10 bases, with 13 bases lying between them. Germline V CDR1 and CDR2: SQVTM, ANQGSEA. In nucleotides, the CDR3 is TGCAGCGTTGAAGGCAGGGCGGCTAGAGCTTTCTTT. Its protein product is CSVEGRAARAFF.

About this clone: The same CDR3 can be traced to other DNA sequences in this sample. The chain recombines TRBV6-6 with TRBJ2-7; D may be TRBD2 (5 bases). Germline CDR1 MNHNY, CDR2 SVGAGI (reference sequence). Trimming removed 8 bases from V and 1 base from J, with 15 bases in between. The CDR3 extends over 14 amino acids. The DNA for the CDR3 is TGTGCCAGCCTTATGGGTGGGAGATCCTACGAGCAGTACTTC. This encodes CASLMGGRSYEQYF.

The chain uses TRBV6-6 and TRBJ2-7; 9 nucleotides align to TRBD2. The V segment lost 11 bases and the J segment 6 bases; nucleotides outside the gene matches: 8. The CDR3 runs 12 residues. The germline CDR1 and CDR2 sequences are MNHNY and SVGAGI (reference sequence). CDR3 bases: TGTGCCTCAGGACTAGCGCCTACCGAGCAGTACTTC. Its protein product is CASGLAPTEQYF.

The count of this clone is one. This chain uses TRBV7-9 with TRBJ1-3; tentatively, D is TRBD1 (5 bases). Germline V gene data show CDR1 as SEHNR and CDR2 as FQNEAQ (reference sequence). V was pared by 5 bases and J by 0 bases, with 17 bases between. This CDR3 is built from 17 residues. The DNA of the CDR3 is TGTGCCAGCAGCGGTGGGGGGACTTTCCCCTCTGGAAACACCATATATTTT. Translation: CASSGGGTFPSGNTIYF.

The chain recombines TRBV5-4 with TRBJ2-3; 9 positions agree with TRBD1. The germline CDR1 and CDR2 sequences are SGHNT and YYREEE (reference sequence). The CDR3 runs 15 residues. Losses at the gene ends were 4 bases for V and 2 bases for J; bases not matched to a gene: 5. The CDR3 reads CASSARDRDTDTQYF. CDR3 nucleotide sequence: TGTGCCAGCAGCGCCCGGGACAGGGACACAGATACGCAGTATTTT. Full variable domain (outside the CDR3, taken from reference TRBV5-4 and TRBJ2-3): ETGVTQSPTHLIKTRGQQVTLRCSSQSGHNTVSWYQQALGQGPQFIFQYYREEENGRGNFPPRFSGLQFPNYSSELNVNALELDDSALYLCASSARDRDTDTQYFGPGTRLTVL.

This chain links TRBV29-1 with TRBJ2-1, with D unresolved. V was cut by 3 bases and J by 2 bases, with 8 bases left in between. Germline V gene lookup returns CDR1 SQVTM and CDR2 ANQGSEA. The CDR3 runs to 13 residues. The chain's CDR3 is CSVDRSTYNEQFF. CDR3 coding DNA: TGCAGCGTTGACAGATCAACCTACAATGAGCAGTTCTTC.

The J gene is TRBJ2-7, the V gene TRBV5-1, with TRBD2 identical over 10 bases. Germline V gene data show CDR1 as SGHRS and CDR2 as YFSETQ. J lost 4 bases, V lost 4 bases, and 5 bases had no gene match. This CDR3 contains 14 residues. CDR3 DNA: TGCGCCAGCAGCACCGGACTAGCGGCGTACGAGCAGTACTTC. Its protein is CASSTGLAAYEQYF.

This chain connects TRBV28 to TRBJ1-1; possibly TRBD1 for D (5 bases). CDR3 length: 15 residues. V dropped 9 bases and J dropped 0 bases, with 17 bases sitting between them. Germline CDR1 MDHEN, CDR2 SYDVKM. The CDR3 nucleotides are TGTGCCAGTCAGGGTAGGGCAAACATGAACACTGAAGCTTTCTTT. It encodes CASQGRANMNTEAFF.

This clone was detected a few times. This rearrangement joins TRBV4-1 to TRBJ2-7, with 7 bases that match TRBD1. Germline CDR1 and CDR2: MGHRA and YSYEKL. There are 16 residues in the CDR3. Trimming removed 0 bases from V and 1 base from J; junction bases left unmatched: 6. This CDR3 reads CASSQDNTGESYEQYF. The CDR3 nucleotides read TGCGCCAGCAGCCAAGATAACACAGGGGAGTCCTACGAGCAGTACTTC.